This is a list of T cell receptor beta chains from one sample in a study of patients and donors after allogeneic stem cell transplantation. In TCRdb, the RT-PCR reads were re-called with MiXCR into one record per CDR3 protein. The sample comprises fewer than 75,000 distinct CDR3 sequences, about 26% of which are singletons, and 26% rests with the top ten. Sequencing used blood, either unsorted or a sorted T cell fraction (not recorded which). These receptors were obtained from a human donor who was either an allogeneic HSCT recipient or a stem cell or donor lymphocyte infusion donor (not recorded which). It is not recorded whose cells these are; they may come from a transplant donor. Both conserved end residues are part of each CDR3. The D gene is left open where the match is weak. Rows give clone size only sometimes, using once, few, many, or a class for an expanded clone.

J: TRBJ2-7; D: NA; size: NA; V: TRBV7-9; CDR3: CASSLAQYPYEQYF; DNA: TGTGCCAGCAGCTTAGCCCAATACCCCTACGAGCAGTACTTC
J: TRBJ2-5; D: TRBD2; size: NA; V: TRBV10-3; CDR3: CAISEVRLADQETQYF; DNA: TGTGCCATCAGTGAAGTCCGTCTAGCGGACCAAGAGACCCAGTACTTC
J: TRBJ2-1; D: NA; size: NA; V: TRBV20-1; CDR3: CSARQGAYNEQFF; DNA: TGCAGTGCTAGACAGGGTGCTTACAATGAGCAGTTCTTC
J: TRBJ1-1; D: NA; size: NA; V: TRBV29-1; CDR3: CSVAQGPMNTEAFF; DNA: TGCAGCGTTGCGCAGGGACCAATGAACACTGAAGCTTTCTTT
J: TRBJ2-1; D: TRBD2; size: many; V: TRBV12-3/TRBV12-4; CDR3: CASSTQRGTSYNEQFF; DNA: TGTGCCAGCAGTACTCAGCGGGGAACGTCCTACAATGAGCAGTTCTTC
J: TRBJ2-5; D: NA; size: NA; V: TRBV27; CDR3: CASSFFGGSETQYF; DNA: TGTGCCAGCAGTTTCTTTGGGGGCTCGGAGACCCAGTACTTC
J: TRBJ2-7; D: TRBD2; size: few; V: TRBV28; CDR3: CASSLDGLAGPYEQYF; DNA: TGTGCCAGCAGTTTGGACGGACTAGCGGGGCCCTACGAGCAGTACTTC
J: TRBJ2-1; D: TRBD1; size: many; V: TRBV18; CDR3: CASSPPGQRIYNEQFF; DNA: TGTGCCAGCTCACCACCGGGACAGCGAATTTACAATGAGCAGTTCTTC
J: TRBJ2-3; D: NA; size: NA; V: TRBV29-1; CDR3: CSVDGIPTTTDTQYF; DNA: TGCAGCGTTGATGGGATCCCCACGACGACAGATACGCAGTATTTT
J: TRBJ2-7; D: NA; size: NA; V: TRBV12-3/TRBV12-4; CDR3: CASTRSGFRDDSYEQYF; DNA: TGTGCCAGCACCCGAAGCGGATTCCGGGACGACTCCTACGAGCAGTACTTC
J: TRBJ1-2; D: TRBD1; size: many; V: TRBV28; CDR3: CASSVQGGYTF; DNA: TGTGCCAGCAGTGTACAGGGGGGCTACACCTTC
J: TRBJ1-6; D: TRBD1; size: few; V: TRBV27; CDR3: CASSLSFRGGNSPLHF; DNA: TGTGCCAGCAGTTTATCGTTCCGAGGGGGCAATTCACCCCTCCACTTT
J: TRBJ2-3; D: TRBD1; size: NA; V: TRBV6-5; CDR3: CASSQDRGPDTQYF; DNA: TGTGCCAGCAGCCAAGACAGGGGGCCTGATACGCAGTATTTT
J: TRBJ2-1; D: TRBD2; size: few; V: TRBV12-3/TRBV12-4; CDR3: CASSLGTSSYNEQFF; DNA: TGTGCCAGCAGTTTAGGGACTAGCTCCTACAATGAGCAGTTCTTC
J: TRBJ2-7; D: TRBD2; size: NA; V: TRBV20-1; CDR3: CSANPSGGPYEQYF; DNA: TGCAGTGCGAACCCTAGCGGGGGCCCCTACGAGCAGTACTTC
J: TRBJ2-3; D: NA; size: NA; V: TRBV5-6; CDR3: CASSSRSGDTQYF; DNA: TGTGCCAGCAGCTCCAGATCTGGAGATACGCAGTATTTT
J: TRBJ1-1; D: NA; size: few; V: TRBV7-9; CDR3: CASSKRTANTEAFF; DNA: TGTGCCAGCAGCAAAAGGACCGCGAACACTGAAGCTTTCTTT
J: TRBJ2-1; D: TRBD2; size: few; V: TRBV5-5; CDR3: CASTSTSGRGYNEQFF; DNA: TGTGCCAGCACCTCGACTAGCGGGAGGGGTTACAATGAGCAGTTCTTC
J: TRBJ2-2; D: NA; size: NA; V: TRBV12-3/TRBV12-4; CDR3: CASILYPGTSNTGELFF; DNA: TGTGCCAGCATCCTCTACCCCGGGACTTCGAACACCGGGGAGCTGTTTTTT
J: TRBJ2-7; D: NA; size: once; V: TRBV10-3; CDR3: CAISPTSIFHEQYF; DNA: TGTGCCATCAGCCCGACTAGTATCTTCCACGAGCAGTACTTC
J: TRBJ1-2; D: NA; size: few; V: TRBV20-1; CDR3: CSATRGDYGYTF; DNA: TGCAGTGCTACCCGAGGGGACTATGGCTACACCTTC
J: TRBJ1-6; D: NA; size: few; V: TRBV7-2; CDR3: CASSLREGWPLKDSPLHF; DNA: TGTGCCAGCAGCTTAAGGGAAGGATGGCCCCTTAAAGATTCACCCCTCCACTTT